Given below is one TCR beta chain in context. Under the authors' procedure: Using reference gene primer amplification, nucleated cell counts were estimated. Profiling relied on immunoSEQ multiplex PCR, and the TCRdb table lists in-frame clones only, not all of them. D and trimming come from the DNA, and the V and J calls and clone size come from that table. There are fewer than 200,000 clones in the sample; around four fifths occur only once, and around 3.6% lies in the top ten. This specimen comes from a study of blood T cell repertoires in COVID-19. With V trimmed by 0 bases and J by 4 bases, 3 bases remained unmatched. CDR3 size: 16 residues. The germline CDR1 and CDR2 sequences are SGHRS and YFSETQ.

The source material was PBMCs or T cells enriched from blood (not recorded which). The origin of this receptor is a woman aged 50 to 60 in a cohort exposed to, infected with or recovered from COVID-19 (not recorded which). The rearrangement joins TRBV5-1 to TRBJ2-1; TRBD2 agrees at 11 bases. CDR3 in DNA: TGCGCCAGCAGCTTGGGGCTAGCGGGGGGTTACAATGAGCAGTTCTTC. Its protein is CASSLGLAGGYNEQFF.